A selection of T cell receptor beta chains follows, all from one sample in a study of CD8 T cells in Susac syndrome. TCRdb used MiXCR to reprocess the immunoSEQ multiplex PCR reads, holding one entry per CDR3 protein. The sample holds about 66,000 distinct CDR3 sequences; approximately 94% are singletons and the top ten take 0.56%. Sequences were obtained from CD8+ T cells from PBMCs. The receptor source for this set is a human donor with multiple sclerosis. Both conserved end residues are part of each CDR3. A D gene is named only where the DNA matches it firmly. The size entry is marked missing in some rows and otherwise reads once, few, many or a size class.

cdr3_nt: TGTGCCTGGAGTCAAGGGAGAGGGTACGGCGGGGAGCTGTTTTTT
cdr3_aa: CAWSQGRGYGGELFF
d_call: -
v_call: TRBV30
j_call: TRBJ2-2
clone_size: -

cdr3_nt: TGTGCCAGCAGCTTGGGACTAGTATCCGGTCGAGACATTCAGTACTTC
cdr3_aa: CASSLGLVSGRDIQYF
d_call: TRBD2
v_call: TRBV3-1
j_call: TRBJ2-4
clone_size: -

cdr3_nt: TGCAGCGCCGCCGGACAGGGGGTTCCCTCTAGCGGGCTTACCTACGAGCAGTACTTC
cdr3_aa: CSAAGQGVPSSGLTYEQYF
d_call: TRBD1
v_call: TRBV29-1
j_call: TRBJ2-7
clone_size: -

cdr3_nt: TGTGCCAGCTCCGCGGAGGGCTACACCTTC
cdr3_aa: CASSAEGYTF
d_call: -
v_call: TRBV6-6
j_call: TRBJ1-2
clone_size: -

cdr3_nt: TGCAGTGCTACATCGACTAGCGGGAGAAGTTGGCCCACAGATACGCAGTATTTT
cdr3_aa: CSATSTSGRSWPTDTQYF
d_call: TRBD2
v_call: TRBV20-1
j_call: TRBJ2-3
clone_size: -

cdr3_nt: TGTGCCAGCAGTTGGGACGGCTTGAACACTGAAGCTTTCTTT
cdr3_aa: CASSWDGLNTEAFF
d_call: -
v_call: TRBV27
j_call: TRBJ1-1
clone_size: -

cdr3_nt: TGTGCCAGCATTTCGGGAGACTCCTACGAGCAGTACTTC
cdr3_aa: CASISGDSYEQYF
d_call: -
v_call: TRBV6-5
j_call: TRBJ2-7
clone_size: -

cdr3_nt: TGCGCCAGCAGCCAAGAGGGCCTTAATGAAAAACTGTTTTTT
cdr3_aa: CASSQEGLNEKLFF
d_call: -
v_call: TRBV4-3
j_call: TRBJ1-4
clone_size: -

cdr3_nt: TGCAGTGCTAGAGATCCACTAGGGGCCTACAATGAGCAGTTCTTC
cdr3_aa: CSARDPLGAYNEQFF
d_call: -
v_call: TRBV20-1
j_call: TRBJ2-1
clone_size: -

cdr3_nt: TGTGCCAGCAGCTCAATCGGCGGGCTCCAAGAGACCCAGTACTTC
cdr3_aa: CASSSIGGLQETQYF
d_call: -
v_call: TRBV13
j_call: TRBJ2-5
clone_size: -

cdr3_nt: TGTGCCAGCAGCCCCCAGACTAGCGGGGATGATACGCAGTATTTT
cdr3_aa: CASSPQTSGDDTQYF
d_call: TRBD2
v_call: TRBV11-2
j_call: TRBJ2-3
clone_size: -

cdr3_nt: TGCGCCAGCAGCTTGCTGGACGGGAACACTGAAGCTTTCTTT
cdr3_aa: CASSLLDGNTEAFF
d_call: -
v_call: TRBV5-1
j_call: TRBJ1-1
clone_size: -

cdr3_nt: TGTGCCAGCAGCGTAGAGGGGGCGGACAATCAGCCCCAGCATTTT
cdr3_aa: CASSVEGADNQPQHF
d_call: TRBD1
v_call: TRBV9
j_call: TRBJ1-5
clone_size: -

cdr3_nt: TGTGCCAGCAGCTTCAGGGATCAGCCCCAGCATTTT
cdr3_aa: CASSFRDQPQHF
d_call: -
v_call: TRBV7-9
j_call: TRBJ1-5
clone_size: -

cdr3_nt: TGTGCCAGCAGTGATCCCGGAGGGTCCTACGAGCAGTACTTC
cdr3_aa: CASSDPGGSYEQYF
d_call: -
v_call: TRBV25-1
j_call: TRBJ2-7
clone_size: -

cdr3_nt: TGTGCCAGCAGTTTAGAGCACTTCAACTCTGGGGCCAACGTCCTGACTTTC
cdr3_aa: CASSLEHFNSGANVLTF
d_call: -
v_call: TRBV12-3/TRBV12-4
j_call: TRBJ2-6
clone_size: -

cdr3_nt: TGTGCCTGGAGTGTACTCGGGGGGTACGAGCAGTACTTC
cdr3_aa: CAWSVLGGYEQYF
d_call: TRBD2
v_call: TRBV30
j_call: TRBJ2-7
clone_size: -

cdr3_nt: TGTGCCAGCAGTGAATTCGGGACAGGGTGGGGCAATCAGCCCCAGCATTTT
cdr3_aa: CASSEFGTGWGNQPQHF
d_call: TRBD1
v_call: TRBV2
j_call: TRBJ1-5
clone_size: -

cdr3_nt: TGTGCCAGCAGCCCCAACGGGGGTGGTGACGATGAGCAGTTCTTC
cdr3_aa: CASSPNGGGDDEQFF
d_call: -
v_call: TRBV28
j_call: TRBJ2-1
clone_size: -

cdr3_nt: TGCAGCGTTGCTCGGGACGCGGAGAACACCGGGGAGCTGTTTTTT
cdr3_aa: CSVARDAENTGELFF
d_call: -
v_call: TRBV29-1
j_call: TRBJ2-2
clone_size: once

cdr3_nt: TGCGCCAGCAGCCAAGTTGGCGACAACTCCTACGAGCAGTACTTC
cdr3_aa: CASSQVGDNSYEQYF
d_call: -
v_call: TRBV4-3
j_call: TRBJ2-7
clone_size: -

cdr3_nt: TGCGCCAGCAGCTTGGGTGGACAGGTGGAATACAATGAGCAGTTCTTC
cdr3_aa: CASSLGGQVEYNEQFF
d_call: TRBD1
v_call: TRBV5-1
j_call: TRBJ2-1
clone_size: -

cdr3_nt: TGTGCCAGCGGCCGGGACTCGATCTATTCCGGGGAGCTGTTTTTT
cdr3_aa: CASGRDSIYSGELFF
d_call: -
v_call: TRBV7-6
j_call: TRBJ2-2
clone_size: -

cdr3_nt: TGTGCCAGCAGCTTGGGTCCAACCGACGACGGAACGCAGTATTTT
cdr3_aa: CASSLGPTDDGTQYF
d_call: -
v_call: TRBV5-4
j_call: TRBJ2-3
clone_size: -

cdr3_nt: TGTGCCAGCAACCGAGGGGAGGGCACTGAAGCTTTCTTT
cdr3_aa: CASNRGEGTEAFF
d_call: -
v_call: TRBV2
j_call: TRBJ1-1
clone_size: -

cdr3_nt: TGTGCCAGCAGCCTCGGGACTAGCTTCAATGAGCAGTTCTTC
cdr3_aa: CASSLGTSFNEQFF
d_call: TRBD2
v_call: TRBV11-2
j_call: TRBJ2-1
clone_size: -

cdr3_nt: TGCAGTGCAAGGGGATATGGACAGACCGGCTATGGCTACACCTTC
cdr3_aa: CSARGYGQTGYGYTF
d_call: -
v_call: TRBV20-1
j_call: TRBJ1-2
clone_size: -

cdr3_nt: TGTGCCGGAGCGGGACAGGGATCAGATACGCAGTATTTT
cdr3_aa: CAGAGQGSDTQYF
d_call: TRBD1
v_call: TRBV2
j_call: TRBJ2-3
clone_size: -

cdr3_nt: TGTGCCAGCACCAGCGGCAATGAGCAGTTCTTC
cdr3_aa: CASTSGNEQFF
d_call: -
v_call: TRBV11-2
j_call: TRBJ2-1
clone_size: few

cdr3_nt: TGTGCCAGCAGCTCTCTGAGCACTGAAGCTTTCTTT
cdr3_aa: CASSSLSTEAFF
d_call: -
v_call: TRBV7-9
j_call: TRBJ1-1
clone_size: -

cdr3_nt: TGTGCCAGCAGCCCCCCGAAAGGGCTTATCGCTGAAGCTTTCTTT
cdr3_aa: CASSPPKGLIAEAFF
d_call: -
v_call: TRBV28
j_call: TRBJ1-1
clone_size: -

cdr3_nt: TGTGCCAGCAGTGTCGGGACAGGGGCTGAGCAGTACTTC
cdr3_aa: CASSVGTGAEQYF
d_call: TRBD1
v_call: TRBV27
j_call: TRBJ2-7
clone_size: -

cdr3_nt: TGCGCCAGCAGCCAAGATCGTGCCCTGTGGGGTGAGCAGTTCTTC
cdr3_aa: CASSQDRALWGEQFF
d_call: -
v_call: TRBV4-1
j_call: TRBJ2-1
clone_size: -

cdr3_nt: TGTGCCAGCAGCCCAGCGAGCACAGGGGTGGCCGAGCAGTACTTC
cdr3_aa: CASSPASTGVAEQYF
d_call: TRBD1
v_call: TRBV7-9
j_call: TRBJ2-7
clone_size: -